The 9 T cell receptor beta chains in this list originate from one sample, sequenced in a study of T and B cells in COVID-19 patients (dated by TCRdb to 2020 to 2021). TRB repertoires were amplified from approximately 250-500 ng of genomic DNA extracted from blood. For sequencing, an Illumina MiSeq was employed. TRB rearrangements were amplified by multiplex PCR with BIOMED2 TRB-A/B primer pools. Clones were called with MiXCR by TCRdb after fastp trimmed the public reads at Q25, and only in-frame beta chains were retained. Each record represents a unique CDR3 protein, reported with the most common genes and DNA among its rows. The sample table lists 8,500 to 9,500 distinct CDR3 sequences, 30% to 45% of them with a count of one. Over 45% of the sample is held by the ten biggest clonotypes. Specimen: blood. These receptors were obtained from a human donor with active COVID-19.

The rearrangement uses TRBV24-1 and TRBJ2-7; 11 bases map to TRBD2. V shed 4 bases and J 2 bases; nucleotides not matched to a gene: 6. This CDR3 is built from 16 residues. Germline V lookup: CDR1 KGHDR, CDR2 SFDVKD. CDR3 sequence (DNA): TGTGCCACCAGTGAGGCCGGGACTAGCGGCACCTACGAGCAGTACTTC. Its translation: CATSEAGTSGTYEQYF.

This clonotype is medium-sized. The chain employs TRBV19 and TRBJ2-2; tentative D call: TRBD2 (6 bases). Between the trimmed V and J ends, which lost 8 bases and 7 bases, there was a span of 14 bases. Germline V lookup: CDR1 LNHDA, CDR2 SQIVND (reference sequence). The CDR3 sequence is 13 residues long. Here the CDR3 reads CASSFGGDGELFF. CDR3 sequence (DNA): TGTGCCAGTTCATTCGGAGGGGACGGGGAGCTGTTTTTT.

The chain combines TRBV4-3 with TRBJ1-4, with D maybe TRBD1 (5 bases). Germline-derived CDR1 and CDR2 are LGHNA and YSLEER. The CDR3 contains 16 residues. The V gene lost 0 bases and the J gene lost 7 bases, with 15 bases spanning the gap. The CDR3 sequence is CASSQDLAGKSEKLFF. CDR3 in DNA: TGCGCCAGCAGCCAAGATCTTGCAGGGAAGAGTGAAAAACTGTTTTTT.

V and J are TRBV6-1 and TRBJ2-7; D remains unclear. V dropped 8 bases and J dropped 5 bases, with 16 bases sitting between them. This CDR3 has 13 residues. Germline CDR1 and CDR2: MNHNS and SASEGT. This CDR3 is CASQPLAPNEQYF. CDR3 bases: TGTGCCAGCCAACCCCTTGCCCCCAACGAGCAGTACTTC.

V gene TRBV5-1 combines with J gene TRBJ2-1; 7 nucleotides line up with TRBD2. With 0 bases clipped from V and 4 bases from J, the junction kept 4 bases outside the gene matches. CDR1 and CDR2 from the germline V gene are SGHRS and YFSETQ. This CDR3 spans 15 amino acids. DNA for the CDR3: TGCGCCAGCAGCTTGGTAGGACTAGGTTACAATGAGCAGTTCTTC. It specifies CASSLVGLGYNEQFF. Variable domain in full (rest from reference TRBV5-1 and TRBJ2-1): KAGVTQTPRYLIKTRGQQVTLSCSPISGHRSVSWYQQTPGQGLQFLFEYFSETQRNKGNFPGRFSGRQFSNSRSEMNVSTLELGDSALYLCASSLVGLGYNEQFFGPGTRLTVL.

In this sample, this clonotype is medium-sized (0.01 to 0.1%). The V and J genes are TRBV29-1 and TRBJ1-2, with 9 bases fitting TRBD1. Germline assignment: CDR1 SQVTM and CDR2 ANQGSEA. With V trimmed by 6 bases and J by 11 bases, 10 bases remained unmatched. The CDR3 is 12 residues long. The CDR3 region is CSVVQGALEYTF. The CDR3 DNA sequence: TGCAGCGTGGTACAGGGGGCGCTTGAGTACACCTTC.

The V and J genes are TRBV27 and TRBJ1-1, with 10 bases lining up with TRBD1. From germline, CDR1 is MNHEY and CDR2 SMNVEV (reference sequence). The CDR3 runs to 15 residues. The J segment lost 4 bases and the V segment lost 5 bases, leaving 7 bases of the junction unmatched. The CDR3 sequence is CASSPRDRGFTEAFF. The CDR3 DNA reads as TGTGCCAGCAGTCCCCGGGACAGGGGTTTCACTGAAGCTTTCTTT.

Only a few counts were recorded for this clonotype. The gene calls are TRBV5-4 and TRBJ2-1, with D maybe TRBD2 (7 bases). The CDR3 is 15 amino acids. Germline V CDR1 and CDR2: SGHNT, YYREEE (reference sequence). V was shortened by 5 bases and J by 6 bases, with 18 bases between the two germline ends. CDR3: CASSSGASGINEQFF. The CDR3 DNA reads TGTGCCAGCAGTTCGGGGGCTAGCGGAATCAATGAGCAGTTCTTC.

This clonotype has a handful of counts. The V and J genes are TRBV19 and TRBJ1-1, with 7 bases that match TRBD1. CDR1 and CDR2 (germline): LNHDA, SQIVND (reference sequence). The CDR3 consists of 14 residues. V shed 4 bases and J 5 bases; nucleotides not matched to a gene: 7. The CDR3 protein is CASSSNRGQTEAFF. CDR3 sequence (DNA): TGTGCCAGTAGTAGCAACAGGGGTCAGACTGAAGCTTTCTTT.